The next 24 T cell receptor beta chains were all read from a single sample in a study of T cells in Graves' hyperthyroidism and ophthalmopathy. What was amplified from RNA transcripts were TCR beta CDR3 regions. The HTBI set primed first-round TCR CDR3 RT-PCR. A single record per CDR3 protein comes from TCRdb applying MiXCR to the multiplex PCR reads. The profile shows roughly 100,000 distinct CDR3 sequences, about 45% of them singletons. Sequenced sample: blood. These TCRs come from a man in his forties with Graves' hyperthyroidism.

CDR3 coding DNA: TGTGCTAGGGACAGACCCTATGGCTACACCTTC. This gives the protein CARDRPYGYTF. The V gene is TRBV2, the J gene TRBJ1-2; 7 bases fit TRBD1. This CDR3 has 11 amino acids. Germline values: CDR1 SNHLY, CDR2 FYNNEI.

The CDR3 region is CASSFSGGLGGYTF. For the CDR3, the DNA is TGTGCCAGCAGTTTTTCGGGGGGCCTAGGTGGCTACACCTTC. This rearrangement joins TRBV27 to TRBJ1-2; D is perhaps TRBD1 (6 bases). Germline CDR1 and CDR2: MNHEY and SMNVEV (reference sequence). The CDR3 extends over 14 amino acids. The V end lost 3 bases, the J end lost 7 bases, and 15 bases lay between the germline ends.

This chain connects TRBV7-2 to TRBJ2-1; D possibly corresponds to TRBD2 (6 bases). V lost 5 bases and J 8 bases, leaving 19 bases between the germline ends. This CDR3 is built from 15 residues. Germline CDR1 is SGHTA and CDR2 is FQGNSA. CDR3 in amino acids: CASSLPTGGTYEQFF. The DNA of the CDR3 is TGTGCCAGCAGCCTACCGACTGGCGGGACCTATGAGCAGTTCTTC. Full variable domain (rest looked up from reference TRBV7-2 and TRBJ2-1): GAGVSQSPSNKVTEKGKDVELRCDPISGHTALYWYRQSLGQGLEFLIYFQGNSAPDKSGLPSDRFSAERTGGSVSTLTIQRTQQEDSAVYLCASSLPTGGTYEQFFGPGTRLTVL.

This clonotype was seen only once. A read error is possible here, since a much larger clone lies one base away. The chain combines TRBV5-5 with TRBJ2-7; 11 bases agree with TRBD2. V was pared by 7 bases and J by 6 bases, with 3 bases of the junction left unmatched. The CDR3 runs to 12 residues. Germline V CDR1 and CDR2: SGHKS, YYEKEE (reference sequence). In DNA form, the CDR3 reads TGTGCCAGCGGGACTAGCGGATGCGAGCAGTACTTC. Protein sequence: CASGTSGCEQYF.

This clonotype was recorded many times. This chain connects TRBV19 to TRBJ1-1, with D perhaps matching TRBD1 (6 bases). V lost 6 bases to trimming and J lost 0 bases, with 11 bases between them. The CDR3 is made up of 14 amino acids. In germline, CDR1 is LNHDA, CDR2 SQIVND (reference sequence). The CDR3: CASRMTGLNTEAFF. CDR3 in DNA: TGTGCCAGTAGGATGACAGGCTTGAACACTGAAGCTTTCTTT.

Turning to this clonotype: At one end, the junction sequence differs from germline, possibly due to a read error. J is TRBJ2-2 and V is TRBV15, with TRBD1 as a possible D gene (5 bases). This CDR3 region has 14 residues. Germline CDR1 reads LNHNV; CDR2 reads YYDKDF (reference sequence). CDR3 sequence: CASSSEGAEGELFF. CDR3 DNA sequence: TGTGCCAGCAGCTCGGAAGGGGCGGAAGGGGAGCTGTTTTTT.

A remark on this clonotype: This could be a read error, since a much larger clone is one nucleotide away. V and J are TRBV11-3 and TRBJ2-5; a possible D gene is TRBD1 (5 bases). The CDR3 contains 14 residues. The V gene lost 1 base and the J gene lost 1 base, with 7 bases spanning the gap. Germline CDR1 and CDR2: SGHNT and YENEEA. The CDR3 protein is CASSLVDIQETQYF. Written as DNA, the CDR3 is TGTGCCAGCAGCTTAGTGGACATCCAAGAGACCCAGTACTTC.

At least ten counts were recorded for this clonotype. CDR3: CASKTSGGFPNEQFF. The CDR3 region has the DNA TGTGCCAGTAAGACTAGCGGGGGGTTTCCGAATGAGCAGTTCTTC. J is TRBJ2-1 and V is TRBV19; 13 positions match TRBD2. The CDR3 contains 15 residues. V was pared by 7 bases and J by 7 bases, with 7 bases of the junction left unmatched. Per the germline V gene, CDR1 is LNHDA and CDR2 is SQIVND (reference sequence).

Ten or more counts support this clonotype. V and J are TRBV2 and TRBJ2-1; D gene ambiguous. V was trimmed by 1 base and J by 10 bases, leaving 14 bases between them. The CDR3 runs 14 residues. Germline loops: CDR1 SNHLY, CDR2 FYNNEI. CDR3 DNA: TGTGCCAGCAGTGAAGGTACCAACAGTTTCGAGCAGTTCTTC. Protein: CASSEGTNSFEQFF. The entire variable domain, with the rest obtained from reference TRBV2 and TRBJ2-1, is as follows: EPEVTQTPSHQVTQMGQEVILRCVPISNHLYFYWYRQILGQKVEFLVSFYNNEISEKSEIFDDQFSVERPDGSNFTLKIRSTKLEDSAMYFCASSEGTNSFEQFFGPGTRLTVL.

This chain links TRBV25-1 with TRBJ2-7, with no clear D. V was pared by 5 bases and J by 1 base, with 9 bases between. The CDR3 runs to 13 residues. The germline V gene encodes CDR1 MGHDK and CDR2 SYGVNS. The CDR3 loop is CASSKAGSYEQYF. CDR3 sequence (DNA): TGTGCCAGCAGTAAGGCAGGATCCTACGAGCAGTACTTC.

The count of this clonotype is one. The V gene is TRBV7-9, the J gene TRBJ2-7, with 7 bases identical to TRBD2. J was trimmed by 5 bases and V by 7 bases; bases with no gene match: 14. The CDR3 has 15 amino acids. The germline V gene has CDR1 SEHNR and CDR2 FQNEAQ (reference sequence). Written as DNA, the CDR3 is TGTGCCAGCATCCTGCAGGGAGGGAAATCCGACGAGCAGTACTTC. Protein: CASILQGGKSDEQYF.

The sample holds many counts of this clonotype. V and J are TRBV9 and TRBJ1-3; possibly TRBD1 for D (6 bases). This CDR3 has 14 residues. CDR1 SGDLS and CDR2 YYNGEE come from the germline V gene. Trimming took 2 bases from V and 8 from J, leaving 14 bases between them. The CDR3 DNA reads TGTGCCAGCAGCGTTAACGGGGGGCTTGACACCATATATTTT. Translating it yields CASSVNGGLDTIYF.

For this clonotype: As the CDR3 is not closed by the conserved phenylalanine or tryptophan, this likely results from a read error. The DNA is omitted, as the CDR3 cannot be located on it reliably, and the CDR3 follows TCRdb's listing. The V gene is TRBV30, the J gene TRBJ1-4; TRBD1 is the table's D call, not checked against the DNA. Per the germline V gene, CDR1 is GTSNPN and CDR2 is SVGIG (reference sequence). Termini included, the CDR3 measures 9 amino acids. The chain's CDR3 is CAWSSDSYY.

Concerning this clonotype itself: The DNA is left out, because the CDR3 cannot be placed on it with certainty; the CDR3 is given as TCRdb lists it. This chain uses TRBV19 with TRBJ1-2. The CDR3 length equals 13 residues, ends included. In germline, CDR1 is LNHDA, CDR2 SQIVND (reference sequence). CDR3 sequence reads: CASSTSWGTGNTF.

On this clonotype: With a much larger clone just one base away, this may be a read error. Because the CDR3 is missing its conserved closing phenylalanine or tryptophan, this is likely a read error. The chain joins TRBV9 to TRBJ2-3, with D perhaps given as TRBD1 or TRBD2 (5 bases each). V dropped 0 bases and J dropped 6 bases, with 17 bases sitting between them. The CDR3 is 16 amino acids. The germline gives CDR1 SGDLS, CDR2 YYNGEE. The CDR3 region is CASSVERTRGLDTQYC. CDR3 sequence (DNA): TGTGCCAGCAGCGTAGAAAGGACCCGGGGCCTGGATACGCAGTATTGT.

Comments on this clonotype: One junction end does not reproduce the germline sequence, and a read error may be involved. The genes are TRBV2 and TRBJ2-3, with 8 bases matching TRBD1. In germline, CDR1 is SNHLY, CDR2 FYNNEI. This CDR3 comprises 15 residues. The CDR3 loop is CACSEGDRSTDTQYF. In DNA, the CDR3 is TGTGCCTGCAGTGAAGGGGACAGGTCCACAGATACGCAGTACTTT. The variable domain in full, with the rest retrieved from reference TRBV2 and TRBJ2-3, is EPEVTQTPSHQVTQMGQEVILRCVPISNHLYFYWYRQILGQKVEFLVSFYNNEISEKSEIFDDQFSVERPDGSNFTLKIRSTKLEDSAMYFCACSEGDRSTDTQYFGPGTRLTVL.

This chain connects TRBV7-2 to TRBJ1-3, with 7 nucleotides matching TRBD1. Germline CDR1 and CDR2: SGHTA and FQGNSA. The CDR3 consists of 15 residues. The V gene end was trimmed by 6 bases and the J gene end by 8 bases; junction bases not matched to a gene: 13. For the CDR3, the DNA is TGTGCCAGCAGTTCCGACAGGGTGGCGGGCTACACCATATATTTT. This encodes CASSSDRVAGYTIYF.

Details on this clonotype: One junction end does not reproduce the germline sequence, and a read error may be involved. The gene calls are TRBV12-3 or TRBV12-4 and TRBJ2-2; tentative D call: TRBD2 (7 bases). The CDR3 contains 16 residues. The chain's CDR3 is CASSLHGAGDTRELFF. The CDR3 bases are TGTGCCAGCAGTCTCCACGGGGCGGGGGACACCAGGGAGCTGTTTTTT.

With regard to this clonotype: A much larger clone lies one base from this, so it may be a read error. Lacking the conserved final phenylalanine or tryptophan, this CDR3 likely reflects a read error. V gene TRBV11-2 combines with J gene TRBJ2-7; no firm D call. Trimming shortened V by 5 bases and J by 3 bases, and 17 bases separated the two germline ends. Germline CDR1 reads SGHAT; CDR2 reads FQNNGV. This CDR3 spans 15 amino acids. The CDR3 is CASSVTDGSVYEQYL. CDR3 nucleotide sequence: TGTGCCAGCAGCGTTACAGATGGCAGCGTCTACGAGCAGTACCTC.

This clonotype was detected ten times or more. The J gene is TRBJ2-7, the V gene TRBV19; 9 positions match TRBD1. With V trimmed by 3 bases and J by 3 bases, 3 bases remained unmatched. There are 14 residues in the CDR3. Germline V gene data show CDR1 as LNHDA and CDR2 as SQIVND (reference sequence). CDR3 sequence: CASSIETGGYEQYF. Written as DNA, the CDR3 is TGTGCCAGTAGTATTGAGACAGGGGGCTACGAGCAGTACTTC.

This clonotype was counted a few times. The rearrangement uses TRBV15 and TRBJ2-6; D not resolved. Germline values: CDR1 LNHNV, CDR2 YYDKDF (reference sequence). CDR3 size: 16 residues. V shed 3 bases and J shed 0 bases, with 9 bases lying between them. The CDR3 loop reads CATSSLRLSGANVLTF. CDR3 DNA: TGTGCCACCAGCAGCCTCAGGCTCTCTGGGGCCAACGTCCTGACTTTC.

This clonotype was counted at least ten times. The chain uses TRBV7-2 and TRBJ2-7, with 9 bases aligning to TRBD1. Germline V gene sequence: CDR1 SGHTA, CDR2 FQGNSA. After removal of 1 base from V and 5 bases from J, the junction contained 6 bases not matched to a gene. The CDR3 runs 15 residues. CDR3 in DNA: TGTGCCAGCAGCTTAGTTGGGGACAGGGCAGACGAGCAGTACTTC. It codes for CASSLVGDRADEQYF.

This clonotype appeared many times. V and J are TRBV6-5 and TRBJ1-1; D gene uncertain. CDR1 and CDR2 from the germline V gene are MNHEY and SVGAGI. CDR3 length equals 13 residues. Trimming stripped 2 bases from V and 1 base from J, with 5 bases between. The CDR3, as DNA: TGTGCCAGCAGTTACCTCCCGAACACTGAAGCTTTCTTT. Translated: CASSYLPNTEAFF.

This clonotype showed up many times. The chain employs TRBV27 and TRBJ2-7; D unresolved. The CDR3 is made up of 11 amino acids. CDR1 is MNHEY and CDR2 is SMNVEV in the germline V gene (reference sequence). Trimming removed 6 bases from V and 4 bases from J, with 7 bases in between. CDR3 amino acids: CASRDAYEQYF. The CDR3 nucleotides are TGTGCCAGCAGGGACGCGTACGAGCAGTACTTC.